This paragraph reports one T cell receptor beta chain. The CDR3 is made up of 15 amino acids. The V gene end was trimmed by 0 bases and the J gene end by 7 bases; junction bases not matched to a gene: 8. Germline V lookup: CDR1 SGHRS, CDR2 YFSETQ. The entry originates in a study of blood T cell repertoires in COVID-19. Original methodology: Amplification with reference gene primers provided the estimates of nucleated cell counts. Data came from immunoSEQ multiplex PCR; TCRdb stores just in-frame clones and leaves some out. The V and J calls and clone size were taken over from that table, and D and trimming were inferred from the DNA. The data hold about 180,000 clones, with roughly 83% observed a single time.

The sequenced material came from PBMCs or T cells enriched from blood (not recorded which). The rearrangement uses TRBV5-1 and TRBJ2-7; TRBD2 aligns across 9 bases. This TCR came from a woman aged 30 to 39 who had recovered from COVID-19. CDR3 in DNA: TGCGCCAGCAGCTTGGGTGCGGGAGGGCCGAGTGAGCAGTACTTC. This translates into CASSLGAGGPSEQYF.